This T cell receptor beta chain comes out of a study of regulatory T cells in long-lasting Graves disease (dated by TCRdb to the early 2020s). The study in broad terms: Newly diagnosed Graves' disease patients had taken antithyroid drugs for less than 3 months. Patients with persistent Graves' disease were compared with patients with newly diagnosed Graves' disease using TCR sequencing and RNA sequencing of peripheral blood. The study took place in China and was registered as a clinical trial. A total of around 35 samples underwent TCR sequencing, from some 13 patients with persistent Graves' disease and 20 or so patients with newly diagnosed Graves' disease.

Taken with the paper, the label for time point translates to: newly diagnosed GD, antithyroid drugs for less than 3 months. RNA was extracted from PBMCs in TRIzol for both TCR sequencing and RNA sequencing. The diagnosis of Graves' disease was made according to American Thyroid Association guidelines. Recruitment of patients was carried out at an endocrinology department in Xi'an, China. Each patient gave about 9.1 milliliters of peripheral blood, collected in an EDTA anticoagulant tube. Ficoll Paque Plus density gradient separation was used to isolate PBMCs, and no additional T cell sorting was done. An Agilent 2100 Bioanalyzer and agarose gel were used to assess RNA quality, and a NanoDrop 2000 was used to measure RNA concentration. Library prep was done by multiplex PCR. Instrument used: Illumina HiSeq 4000. CDR3 regions were amplified by Arm-PCR with iRepertoire HTBI primers to construct TCR beta libraries. Before sequencing, the PCR products went through gel purification. Per the authors' processing: Gene usage analysis of CDR3 amino acid clonotypes relied on the 55 to 80 TRBV and 12 to 15 TRBJ segments identified across samples. COPE and FqMerger were used to merge filtered high-quality paired reads into contigs. BLAST was used to align contigs to IMGT TRBV, TRBD and TRBJ reference genes, and CDR3 was defined according to IMGT. Highly expanded clones were defined as clonotypes with a frequency above 0.1%. Repertoire diversity was measured by Shannon entropy, and V-J evenness by the Gini coefficient. Clonotypes shared by more than one individual were considered public. In TCRdb, the public reads were trimmed at Q25 with fastp and aligned with MiXCR, with productive beta chains retained. For every CDR3 protein sequence, its rows merge into one entry that carries the most common genes and DNA. The V and J calls here are based on TCRdb, not the publication. A total of 400,000 to 450,000 distinct CDR3 sequences appear in this sample, about 16% of them only once. Of the sample, 16% falls within the top ten clones.

V ends up 2 bases short and J 7 bases short, with an unmatched junction base count of 13. From cysteine to phenylalanine, the CDR3 is 17 amino acids long. Only the CDR3 part of the read is kept: 51 bases, read in frame from the first base. CDR1 is given as SNHLY and CDR2 as FYNNEI, both from the germline V gene. This clonotype was recorded at least ten times. There is no known antigen for this receptor. No base-level quality is on record; no much larger clone is a single base apart. The investigation overall reported the following: TRBV28, TRBJ1-2 and TRBJ2-5 were preferentially used in persistent disease, while TRBV20-1 and TRBJ2-1 were favored in newly diagnosed disease. The small sample size was acknowledged by the authors as a limitation that may reduce accuracy. Compared with newly diagnosed patients, persistent Graves' disease patients had lower TCR Shannon entropy and fewer highly expanded clones, which suggests clonal expansion. Only the TCR beta chain was sequenced and analyzed. Only peripheral blood was studied, because thyroid tissue, the primary lesion, was inaccessible. Patients with persistent disease shared more public clonotypes (about 2,500) than newly diagnosed patients did (approximately 990).

The sample was also linked to a second study, of T cells in Graves' hyperthyroidism and ophthalmopathy. As noted in the second study: A patient counted as having stable Graves' hyperthyroidism if no progression to ophthalmopathy occurred over 18 months of follow-up. Hyperthyroidism patients were aged 18 to 65 years and newly diagnosed, with disease duration of less than 2 months. Patients with uncontrolled infections, other autoimmune diseases, pregnancy or lactation were excluded. Diagnoses were based on clinical symptoms, serum thyroxine and TRAb, thyroid ultrasound and orbital computed tomography. A first-round RT-PCR of the TCR CDR3 used the HTBI primer set with the Qiagen OneStep RT-PCR kit. Most expanded thyroid clonotypes (frequency above 0.001) were also found in blood, which suggests that blood repertoires may mirror thyroid immune responses. Ophthalmopathy was separated from stable hyperthyroidism by a 13 V-J signature model, with 85% to 90% sensitivity and about 81% specificity obtained in cross-validation and 80%/75% obtained in testing. During validation, the model predicted progression to ophthalmopathy a median of around 7 months ahead of onset, with more than 55% sensitivity and more than 72% specificity. To identify TCR V-J signatures that set the groups apart, the researchers used a discovery cohort of about a hundred patients, made up of approximately 43 with Graves' ophthalmopathy and around 58 with stable Graves' hyperthyroidism. Prospective prediction of ophthalmopathy was tested in an independent validation cohort consisting of roughly 19 hyperthyroidism patients and some 15 patients who later progressed to ophthalmopathy. The approximately 97 discovery patients were randomly divided into training and test sets at a 7:3 ratio. Thyroid tissue and blood T-cell repertoires from several Graves' hyperthyroidism patients were also compared in the study. Once sampling was done, hyperthyroidism patients were given methimazole at a starting dose of 30 mg daily, whereas ophthalmopathy patients were given high-dose intravenous methylprednisolone. A second multiplex PCR round built the libraries, followed by size selection and purification. Libraries were sequenced paired-end with 100 bp reads on an Illumina HiSeq2000. SOAPnuke was used to process the raw data, removing reads that contained adapters or uncalled bases, had a mean Phred below 15, or lacked an exact match to the constant primer or identifier. High-quality paired reads were merged using COPE v1.2.5, and each unique nucleotide sequence was defined as a clonotype. Clonotypes were aligned to IMGT TRBV, TRBD and TRBJ reference segments using MiTCR v1.1. Only V-J combinations with frequency above 0.0001, covering about 99% of repertoires, were analysed. The TCS score was defined as F50 (clonal expansion) divided by E x V (chaos), with BLOSUM62-based TCRdist calculated between CDR3 peptides within each V-J. Welch's t-statistics and random forest reduced roughly 530 V-J features to roughly 13, which were used in a naive Bayes classifier (R e1071). Sample size was not statistically predetermined, and blinding of investigators to group allocation was not performed. The paper describes TCR Vbeta CDR3 sequencing of 135 peripheral blood samples, made up of 43 ophthalmopathy patients, more than 70 hyperthyroidism patients and some 17 progressor patients.

This TCR was sampled from a woman aged 25 to 45 with Graves disease. Donor details come from another sample of the same person, matched by shared clones. In this chain, TRBV2 is recombined with TRBJ1-4; 7 of the junction bases match TRBD1. Specimen: peripheral blood mononuclear cells (PBMCs), collected at new diagnosis, from a patient treated with antithyroid drugs. The nucleotides read TGTGCCAGCAGTGAAAGGGGGCAGCCAAGGAGGAGTGAAAAACTGTTTTTT. It encodes CASSERGQPRRSEKLFF.